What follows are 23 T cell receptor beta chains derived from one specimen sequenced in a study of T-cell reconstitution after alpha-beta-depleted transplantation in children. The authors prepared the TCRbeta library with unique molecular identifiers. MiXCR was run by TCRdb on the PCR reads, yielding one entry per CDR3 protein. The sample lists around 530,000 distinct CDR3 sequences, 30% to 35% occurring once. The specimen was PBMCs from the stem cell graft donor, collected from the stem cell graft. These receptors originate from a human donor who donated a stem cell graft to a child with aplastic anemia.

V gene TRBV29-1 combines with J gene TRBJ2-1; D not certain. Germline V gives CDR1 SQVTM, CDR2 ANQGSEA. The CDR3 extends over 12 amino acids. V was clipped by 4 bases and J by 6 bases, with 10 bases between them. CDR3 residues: CSVATFVNEQFF. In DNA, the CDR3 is TGCAGCGTTGCGACTTTCGTCAATGAGCAGTTCTTC.

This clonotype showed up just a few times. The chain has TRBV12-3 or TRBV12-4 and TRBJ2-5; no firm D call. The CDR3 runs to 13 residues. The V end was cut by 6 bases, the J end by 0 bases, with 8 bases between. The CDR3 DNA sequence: TGTGCCAGCAGGATGACTTACCAAGAGACCCAGTACTTC. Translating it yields CASRMTYQETQYF.

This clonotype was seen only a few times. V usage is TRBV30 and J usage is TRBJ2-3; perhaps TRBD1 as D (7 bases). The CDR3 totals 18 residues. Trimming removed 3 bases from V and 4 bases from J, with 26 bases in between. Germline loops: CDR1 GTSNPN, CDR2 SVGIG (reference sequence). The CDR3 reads CAWSKGQLGGTGADTQYF. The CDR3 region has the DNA TGTGCCTGGAGCAAGGGACAGCTCGGCGGGACCGGAGCAGATACGCAGTATTTT.

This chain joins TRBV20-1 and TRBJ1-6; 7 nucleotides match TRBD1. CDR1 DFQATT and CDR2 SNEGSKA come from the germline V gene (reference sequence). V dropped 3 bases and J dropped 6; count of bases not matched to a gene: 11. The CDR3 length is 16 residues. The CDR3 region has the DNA TGCAGTGCTAGGCGCGCGGAGGGGGCTTTTAATTCACCCCTCCACTTT. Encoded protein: CSARRAEGAFNSPLHF.

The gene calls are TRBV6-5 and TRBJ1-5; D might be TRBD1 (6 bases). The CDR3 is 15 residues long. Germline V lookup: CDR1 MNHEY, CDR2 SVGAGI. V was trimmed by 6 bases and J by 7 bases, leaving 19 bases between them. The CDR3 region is CASSSTGNKGQPQHF. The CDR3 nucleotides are TGTGCCAGCAGCTCCACAGGGAACAAAGGGCAGCCCCAGCATTTT.

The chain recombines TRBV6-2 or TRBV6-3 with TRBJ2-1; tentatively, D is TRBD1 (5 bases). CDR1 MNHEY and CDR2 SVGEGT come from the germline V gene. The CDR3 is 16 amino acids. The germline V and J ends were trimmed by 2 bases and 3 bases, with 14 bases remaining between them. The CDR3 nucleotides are TGTGCCAGCAGTTACGAAGGACAACTTGGCTACAATGAGCAGTTCTTC. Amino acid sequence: CASSYEGQLGYNEQFF.

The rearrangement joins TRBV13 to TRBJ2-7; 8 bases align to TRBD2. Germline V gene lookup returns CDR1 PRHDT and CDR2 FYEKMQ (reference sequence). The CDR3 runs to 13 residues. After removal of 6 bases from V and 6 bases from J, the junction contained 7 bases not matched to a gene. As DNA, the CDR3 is TGTGCCAGCAGTAGCGGGATTTGGCCCGAGCAGTACTTC. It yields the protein CASSSGIWPEQYF.

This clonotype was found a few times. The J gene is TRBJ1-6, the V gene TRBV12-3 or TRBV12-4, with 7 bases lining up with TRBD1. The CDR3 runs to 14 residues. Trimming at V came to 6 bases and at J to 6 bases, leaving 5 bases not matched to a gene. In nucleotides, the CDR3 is TGTGCCAGCAGGGCCTCAGGGGGTAATTCACCCCTCCACTTT. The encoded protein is CASRASGGNSPLHF.

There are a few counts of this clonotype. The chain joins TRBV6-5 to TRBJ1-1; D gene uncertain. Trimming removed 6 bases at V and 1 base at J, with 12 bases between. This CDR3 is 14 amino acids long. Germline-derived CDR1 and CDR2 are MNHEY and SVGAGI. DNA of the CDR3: TGTGCCAGCAGGCCCCGGACGTCGAACACTGAAGCTTTCTTT. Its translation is CASRPRTSNTEAFF.

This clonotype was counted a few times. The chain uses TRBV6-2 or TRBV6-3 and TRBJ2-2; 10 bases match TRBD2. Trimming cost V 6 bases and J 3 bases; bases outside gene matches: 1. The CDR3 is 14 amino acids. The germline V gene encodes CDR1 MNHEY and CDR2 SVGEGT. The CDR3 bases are TGTGCCAGCAGGGGACTAGCGTACACCGGGGAGCTGTTTTTT. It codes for CASRGLAYTGELFF.

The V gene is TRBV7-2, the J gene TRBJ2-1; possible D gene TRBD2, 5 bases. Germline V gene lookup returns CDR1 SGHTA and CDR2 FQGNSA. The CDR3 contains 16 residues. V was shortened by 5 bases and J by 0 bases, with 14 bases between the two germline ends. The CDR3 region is CASSLNLGSSYNEQFF. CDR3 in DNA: TGTGCCAGCAGCCTAAACTTGGGGAGCTCCTACAATGAGCAGTTCTTC.

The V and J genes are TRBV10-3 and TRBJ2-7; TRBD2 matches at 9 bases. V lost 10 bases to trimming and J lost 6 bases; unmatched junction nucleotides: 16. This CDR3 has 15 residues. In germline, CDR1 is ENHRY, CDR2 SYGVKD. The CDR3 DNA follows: TGTGCCAGCAAAAGTCCGGGACTAGCATCGCGCGAGCAGTACTTC. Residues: CASKSPGLASREQYF.

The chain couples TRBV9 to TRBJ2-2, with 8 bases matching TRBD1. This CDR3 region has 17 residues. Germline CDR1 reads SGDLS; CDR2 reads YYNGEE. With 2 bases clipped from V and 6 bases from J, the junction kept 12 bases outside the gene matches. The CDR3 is CASSVDQDRVHPGELFF. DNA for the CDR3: TGTGCCAGCAGCGTCGATCAGGACAGGGTCCATCCCGGGGAGCTGTTTTTT.

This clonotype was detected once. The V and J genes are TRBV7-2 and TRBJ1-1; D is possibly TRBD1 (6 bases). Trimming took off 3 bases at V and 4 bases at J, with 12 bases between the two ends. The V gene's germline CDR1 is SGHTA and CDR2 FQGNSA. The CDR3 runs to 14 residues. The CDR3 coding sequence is TGTGCCAGCAGCTTGTGGGGGGCGGGCACTGAAGCTTTCTTT. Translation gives CASSLWGAGTEAFF.

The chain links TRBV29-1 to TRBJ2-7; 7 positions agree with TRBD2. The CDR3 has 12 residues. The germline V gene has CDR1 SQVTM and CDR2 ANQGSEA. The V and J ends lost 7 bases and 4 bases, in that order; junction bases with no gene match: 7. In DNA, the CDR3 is TGCAGCGCAAGCGGGGTGGGTTACGAGCAGTACGTC. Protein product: CSASGVGYEQYV.

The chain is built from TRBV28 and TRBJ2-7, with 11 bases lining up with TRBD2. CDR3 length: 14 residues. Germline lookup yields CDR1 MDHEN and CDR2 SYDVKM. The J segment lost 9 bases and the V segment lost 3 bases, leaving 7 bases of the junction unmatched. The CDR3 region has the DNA TGTGCCAGCAGTTTGGGGCTAGCGGGAGGAGGGCAGTACTTC. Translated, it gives CASSLGLAGGGQYF.

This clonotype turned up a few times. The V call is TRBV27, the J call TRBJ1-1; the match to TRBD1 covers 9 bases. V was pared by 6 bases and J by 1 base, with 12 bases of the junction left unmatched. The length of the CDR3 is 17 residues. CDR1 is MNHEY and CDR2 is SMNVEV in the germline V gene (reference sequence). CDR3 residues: CASRRATGGTRNTEAFF. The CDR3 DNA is TGTGCCAGCAGACGCGCCACAGGGGGCACCAGGAACACTGAAGCTTTCTTT.

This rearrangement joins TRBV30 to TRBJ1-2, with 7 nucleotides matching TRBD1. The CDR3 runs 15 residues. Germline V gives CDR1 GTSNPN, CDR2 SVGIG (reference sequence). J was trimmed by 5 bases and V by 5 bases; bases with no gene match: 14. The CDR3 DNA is TGTGCCTGGCTAGCTTCACGGGACAGCAGTTATGGCTACACCTTC. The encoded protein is CAWLASRDSSYGYTF.

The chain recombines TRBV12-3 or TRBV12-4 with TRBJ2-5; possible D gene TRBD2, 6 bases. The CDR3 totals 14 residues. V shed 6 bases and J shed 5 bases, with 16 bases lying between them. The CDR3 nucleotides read TGTGCCAGCAGCCCCGGTTCTAGCGATGAGACCCAGTACTTC. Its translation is CASSPGSSDETQYF.

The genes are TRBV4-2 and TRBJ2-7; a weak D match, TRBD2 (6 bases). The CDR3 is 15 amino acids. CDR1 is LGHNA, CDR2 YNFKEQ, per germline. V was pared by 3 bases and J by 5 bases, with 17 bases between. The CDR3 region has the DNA TGTGCCAGCAGCCAGTCATGGGGGGAGAAGGACGAGCAGTACTTC. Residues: CASSQSWGEKDEQYF.

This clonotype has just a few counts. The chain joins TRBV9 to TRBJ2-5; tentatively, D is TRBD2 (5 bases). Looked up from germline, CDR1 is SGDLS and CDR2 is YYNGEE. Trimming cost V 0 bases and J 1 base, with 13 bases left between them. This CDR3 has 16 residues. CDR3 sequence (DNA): TGTGCCAGCAGCGTAGCTACGAGGGCGGGCCAAGAGACCCAGTACTTC. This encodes CASSVATRAGQETQYF.

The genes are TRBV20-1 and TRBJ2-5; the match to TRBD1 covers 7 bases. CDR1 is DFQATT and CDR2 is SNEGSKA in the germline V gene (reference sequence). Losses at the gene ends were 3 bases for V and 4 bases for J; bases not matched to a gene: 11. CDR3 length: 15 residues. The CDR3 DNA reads TGCAGTGCTAGGTCCGAAGACAGGGTTGGAGAGACCCAGTACTTC. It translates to CSARSEDRVGETQYF.

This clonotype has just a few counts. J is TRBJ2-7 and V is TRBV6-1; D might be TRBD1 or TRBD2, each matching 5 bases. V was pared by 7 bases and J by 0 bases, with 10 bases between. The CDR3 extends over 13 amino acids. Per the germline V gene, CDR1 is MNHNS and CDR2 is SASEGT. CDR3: CASNEGSSYEQYF. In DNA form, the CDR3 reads TGTGCCAGCAATGAGGGGAGCTCCTACGAGCAGTACTTC.